Below are 8 T cell receptor beta chains sequenced from a single sample in a study of T-cell reconstitution after alpha-beta-depleted transplantation in children (dated by TCRdb to 2016 to 2017). In light of the paper, this sample's treatment or condition label describes: allogeneic hematopoietic cell transplantation with graft depleted of TCRalphabeta T cells and CD19 B cells. Receptor libraries were prepared by PCR. The run used an Illumina HiSeq 2500. TCR libraries were prepared with molecular barcoding, using unique molecular identifiers to normalize TCRbeta repertoire quantification. TCRdb applied fastp at Q25 and MiXCR to the public reads, then kept only in-frame beta chains. Rows are combined by CDR3 protein, so each entry shows the most common genes and DNA. This sample gives about 980,000 distinct CDR3 sequences in total; 25% to 30% of them show up just once. The biggest ten clones account for 25% to 35% of the sample.

The input for sequencing was PBMCs, mostly from graft donor cells, taken 360 days after TCRalphabeta/CD19-depleted stem cell transplant. All receptors come from a boy under two years old who had a stem cell transplant for SCID, so the T cells may come from the graft donor.

The chain is built from TRBV10-3 and TRBJ2-3; 10 nucleotides line up with TRBD1. This CDR3 region has 15 residues. Germline V gene data show CDR1 as ENHRY and CDR2 as SYGVKD. Germline trimming cut 10 bases from V and 6 bases from J; bases unmatched to any gene: 13. Here the CDR3 reads CATRGWDRGSDTQYF. In DNA form, the CDR3 reads TGTGCCACCAGGGGTTGGGACAGGGGATCCGATACGCAGTATTTT.

The sample holds a few counts of this clonotype. The chain carries TRBV10-2 and TRBJ2-5; 10 nucleotides match TRBD2. With 6 bases clipped from V and 4 bases from J, the junction kept 11 bases outside the gene matches. Per germline, CDR1 WSHSY and CDR2 SAAADI. CDR3 length: 16 residues. The CDR3 sequence: CASRGEAGGPPETQYF. CDR3 nucleotides: TGCGCCAGCAGGGGTGAAGCGGGGGGGCCTCCAGAGACCCAGTACTTC.

This clonotype was found a few times. The chain joins TRBV5-1 to TRBJ2-1, with D perhaps matching TRBD1 or TRBD2 (6 bases each). V was cut by 0 bases and J by 6 bases, with 19 bases left in between. Germline V gives CDR1 SGHRS, CDR2 YFSETQ. This CDR3 spans 17 amino acids. The CDR3, as DNA: TGCGCCAGCAGCTTGGCCTTCGGGGGCGGCGGGCGCAATGAGCAGTTCTTC. It encodes CASSLAFGGGGRNEQFF.

The chain employs TRBV7-6 and TRBJ2-3; no reliable D call. V was clipped by 2 bases and J by 2 bases, with 11 bases between them. Germline V CDR1 and CDR2: SGHVS, FNYEAQ. The CDR3 is 15 amino acids. CDR3 protein: CASSLKPSTTDTQYF. The CDR3 coding sequence is TGTGCCAGCAGCTTAAAACCTAGTACCACAGATACGCAGTATTTT.

J is TRBJ2-7 and V is TRBV20-1; 7 positions match TRBD2. The CDR3 runs to 13 residues. V shed 3 bases, J shed 3 bases, and the junction held 5 bases outside the gene matches. Per germline, CDR1 DFQATT and CDR2 SNEGSKA (reference sequence). The CDR3 here is CSASGGMGYEQYF. In DNA form, the CDR3 reads TGCAGTGCTAGCGGGGGGATGGGCTACGAGCAGTACTTC.

V gene TRBV11-2 combines with J gene TRBJ1-5; 8 bases agree with TRBD1. V gave up 1 base and J gave up 0 bases; unmatched junction bases: 8. The CDR3 has 18 residues. Germline lookup yields CDR1 SGHAT and CDR2 FQNNGV. In DNA, the CDR3 is TGTGCCAGCAGCTTAGGTCAGGGGGCATGGTTTAGCAATCAGCCCCAGCATTTT. Translation gives CASSLGQGAWFSNQPQHF.

The V call is TRBV7-6, the J call TRBJ2-1, with 7 positions matching TRBD2. Germline loops: CDR1 SGHVS, CDR2 FNYEAQ. J was trimmed by 7 bases and V by 5 bases; bases with no gene match: 5. CDR3 length: 13 residues. The CDR3: CASSATSWNEQFF. CDR3 bases: TGTGCCAGCAGCGCGACTAGCTGGAATGAGCAGTTCTTC.

J is TRBJ1-6 and V is TRBV12-3 or TRBV12-4; possibly TRBD1 for D (5 bases). V lost 8 bases and J 17 bases, leaving 16 bases between the germline ends. This CDR3 is built from 11 residues. Here the CDR3 reads CASGAHMVIHF. In DNA form, the CDR3 reads TGTGCCAGCGGGGCCCATATGGTGATCCACTTT.